Following are 2 T cell receptor beta chains from one sample sequenced in a study of cytomegalovirus exposure and HLA in healthy donors. The protocol was immunoSEQ multiplex PCR, while the TCRdb copy is restricted to in-frame clones and leaves out a portion. The sample holds about 63,000 clones; 70% to 90% are singletons and the top ten take more than 1%. The sequenced material came from PBMCs. The source of these receptors is a woman under 30 in good health and CMV-seronegative.

In this sample, this clone turned up a few times. The chain employs TRBV28 and TRBJ1-2, with 9 bases fitting TRBD1. The germline V gene has CDR1 MDHEN and CDR2 SYDVKM. This CDR3 is built from 15 residues. V dropped 6 bases and J dropped 4; count of bases not matched to a gene: 9. The CDR3 region is CASSSGTGHFYGYTF. The CDR3 nucleotides read TGTGCCAGCAGCTCCGGGACAGGGCATTTCTATGGCTACACCTTC.

The chain joins TRBV11-2 to TRBJ2-7, with D possibly matching TRBD2 (5 bases). Germline-derived CDR1 and CDR2 are SGHAT and FQNNGV. Trimming left V 11 bases short and J 4 bases short, with 6 bases between. This CDR3 is 9 amino acids long. CDR3 loop: CASGYEQYF. DNA for the CDR3: TGTGCCTCGGGGTACGAGCAGTACTTC.